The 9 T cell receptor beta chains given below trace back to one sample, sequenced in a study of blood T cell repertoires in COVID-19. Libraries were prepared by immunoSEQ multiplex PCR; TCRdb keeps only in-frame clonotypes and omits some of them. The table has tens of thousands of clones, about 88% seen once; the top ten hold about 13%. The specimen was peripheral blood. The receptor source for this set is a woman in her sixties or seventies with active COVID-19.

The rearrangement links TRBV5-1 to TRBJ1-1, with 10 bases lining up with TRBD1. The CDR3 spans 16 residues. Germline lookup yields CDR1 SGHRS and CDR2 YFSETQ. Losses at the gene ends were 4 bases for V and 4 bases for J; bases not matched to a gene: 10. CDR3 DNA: TGCGCCAGCAGCCTCAGACGACAGGGGGCAGGCACTGAAGCTTTCTTT. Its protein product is CASSLRRQGAGTEAFF.

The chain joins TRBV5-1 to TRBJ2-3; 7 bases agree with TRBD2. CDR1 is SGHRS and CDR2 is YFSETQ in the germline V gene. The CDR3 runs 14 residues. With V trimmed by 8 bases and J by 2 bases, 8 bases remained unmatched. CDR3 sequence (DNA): TGCGCCAGAGTACTGGGGGGGGACACAGATACGCAGTATTTT. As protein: CARVLGGDTDTQYF. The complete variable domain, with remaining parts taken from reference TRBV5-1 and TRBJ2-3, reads KAGVTQTPRYLIKTRGQQVTLSCSPISGHRSVSWYQQTPGQGLQFLFEYFSETQRNKGNFPGRFSGRQFSNSRSEMNVSTLELGDSALYLCARVLGGDTDTQYFGPGTRLTVL.

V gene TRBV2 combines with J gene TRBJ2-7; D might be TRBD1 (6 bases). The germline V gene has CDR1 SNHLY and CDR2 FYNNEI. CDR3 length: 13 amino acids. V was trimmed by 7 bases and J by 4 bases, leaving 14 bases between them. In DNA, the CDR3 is TGTGCCAGCACCAGGGGCAAGAGTTACGAGCAGTACTTC. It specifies CASTRGKSYEQYF.

DNA for the CDR3: TGTGCCAGCAGTTTAGACTATACAGATACGCAGTATTTT. This gives the protein CASSLDYTDTQYF. This chain joins TRBV12-3 or TRBV12-4 and TRBJ2-3; D unclear. Trimming cost V 1 base and J 3 bases, with 5 bases left between them. The CDR3 covers 13 residues.

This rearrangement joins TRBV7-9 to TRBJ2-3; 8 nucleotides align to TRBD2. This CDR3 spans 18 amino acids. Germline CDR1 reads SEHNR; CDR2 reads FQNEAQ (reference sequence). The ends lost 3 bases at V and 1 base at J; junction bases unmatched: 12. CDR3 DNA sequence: TGTGCCAGCAGCTTCGGGGGGGCTTCGGTTAGGGGCACAGATACGCAGTATTTT. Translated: CASSFGGASVRGTDTQYF. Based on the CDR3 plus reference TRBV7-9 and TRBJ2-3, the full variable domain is DTGVSQNPRHKITKRGQNVTFRCDPISEHNRLYWYRQTLGQGPEFLTYFQNEAQLEKSRLLSDRFSAERPKGSFSTLEIQRTEQGDSAMYLCASSFGGASVRGTDTQYFGPGTRLTVL.

The CDR3 sequence is CATSDPTSGKETQYF. CDR3 DNA sequence: TGTGCCACCAGTGATCCGACTAGCGGAAAAGAGACCCAGTACTTC. The chain couples TRBV24-1 to TRBJ2-5; 9 positions agree with TRBD2. V gave up 3 bases and J gave up 3 bases; unmatched junction bases: 4. CDR1 and CDR2 from the germline V gene are KGHDR and SFDVKD. The CDR3 totals 15 residues.

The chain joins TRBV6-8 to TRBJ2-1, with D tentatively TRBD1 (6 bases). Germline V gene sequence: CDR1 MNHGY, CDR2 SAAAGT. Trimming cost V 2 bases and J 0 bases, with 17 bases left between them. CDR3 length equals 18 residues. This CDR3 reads CASSYPWTAESSYNEQFF. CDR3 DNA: TGTGCCAGCAGTTACCCATGGACAGCCGAGAGCTCCTACAATGAGCAGTTCTTC.

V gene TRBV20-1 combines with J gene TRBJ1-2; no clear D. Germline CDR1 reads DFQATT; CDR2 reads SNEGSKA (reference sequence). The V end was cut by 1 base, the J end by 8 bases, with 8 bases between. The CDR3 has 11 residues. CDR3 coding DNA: TGCAGTGCTAGAGGAGGTACGGGCTACACCTTC. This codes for CSARGGTGYTF.

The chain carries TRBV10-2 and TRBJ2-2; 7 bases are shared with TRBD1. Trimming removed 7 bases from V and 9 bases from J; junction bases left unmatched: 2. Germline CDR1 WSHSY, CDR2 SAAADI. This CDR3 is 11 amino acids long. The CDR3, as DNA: TGCGCCAGCATAGGGGGCCGGGAGCTGTTTTTT. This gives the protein CASIGGRELFF.